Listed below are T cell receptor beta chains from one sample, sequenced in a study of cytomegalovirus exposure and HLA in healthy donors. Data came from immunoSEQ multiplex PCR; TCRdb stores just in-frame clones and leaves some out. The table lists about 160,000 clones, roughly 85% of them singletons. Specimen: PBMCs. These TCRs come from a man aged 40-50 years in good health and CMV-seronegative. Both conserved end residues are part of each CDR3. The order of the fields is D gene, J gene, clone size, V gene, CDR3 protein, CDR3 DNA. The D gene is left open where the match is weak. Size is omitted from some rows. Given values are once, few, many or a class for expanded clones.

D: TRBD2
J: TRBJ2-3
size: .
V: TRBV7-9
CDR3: CASSVSHSGGPDTQYF
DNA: TGTGCCAGCAGCGTTTCCCATAGCGGGGGCCCAGATACGCAGTATTTT

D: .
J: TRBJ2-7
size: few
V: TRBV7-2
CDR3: CASSLRGGVNIYEQYF
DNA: TGTGCCAGCAGCTTACGAGGCGGAGTGAATATCTACGAGCAGTACTTC

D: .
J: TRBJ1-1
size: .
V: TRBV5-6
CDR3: CASSHQGRANTEAFF
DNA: TGTGCCAGCAGTCATCAGGGAAGAGCAAACACTGAAGCTTTCTTT

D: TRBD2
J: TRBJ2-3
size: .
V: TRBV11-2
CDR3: CASSLIAGVADTQYF
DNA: TGTGCCAGCAGCCTAATAGCGGGAGTCGCAGATACGCAGTATTTT

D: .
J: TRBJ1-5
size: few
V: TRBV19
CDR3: CASSEVRDGWPQHF
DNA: TGTGCCAGTAGTGAGGTTCGTGATGGATGGCCCCAGCATTTT

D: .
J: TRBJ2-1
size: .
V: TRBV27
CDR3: CASRTQVRGNEQFF
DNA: TGTGCCTCCAGAACCCAGGTGAGAGGGAATGAGCAGTTCTTC

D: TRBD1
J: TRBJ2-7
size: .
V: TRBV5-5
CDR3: CASSLEHRGGYEQYF
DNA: TGTGCCAGCAGCTTGGAGCACAGGGGCGGCTACGAGCAGTACTTC

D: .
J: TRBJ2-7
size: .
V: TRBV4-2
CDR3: CASSQEGLRGLEQYF
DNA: TGTGCCAGCAGCCAAGAGGGCCTCAGGGGTCTGGAGCAGTACTTC

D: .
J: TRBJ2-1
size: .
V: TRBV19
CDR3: CASSSFGEGYEQFF
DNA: .

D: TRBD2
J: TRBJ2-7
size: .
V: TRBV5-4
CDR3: CASSRTSAPTNEQYF
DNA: TGTGCCAGCAGCCGGACTAGCGCGCCTACTAACGAGCAGTACTTC

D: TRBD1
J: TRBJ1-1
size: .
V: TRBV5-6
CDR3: CASSSYRGRVNTEAFF
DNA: TGTGCCAGCAGCTCATACAGGGGGCGGGTGAACACTGAAGCTTTCTTT

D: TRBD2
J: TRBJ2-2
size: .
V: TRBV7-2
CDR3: CATQTSGRPTGELFF
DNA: TGTGCCACACAGACTAGCGGGAGGCCCACCGGGGAGCTGTTTTTT

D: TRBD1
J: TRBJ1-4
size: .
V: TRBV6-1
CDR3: CASSITTGEGEKLFF
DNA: TGTGCCAGCAGTATTACGACAGGGGAGGGTGAAAAACTGTTTTTT

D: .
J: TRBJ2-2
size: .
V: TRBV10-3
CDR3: CAISLTSTGELFF
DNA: TGTGCCATCAGTCTGACTAGCACCGGGGAGCTGTTTTTT

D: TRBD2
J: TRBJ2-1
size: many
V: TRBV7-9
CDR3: CASSLSVALAGHNEQFF
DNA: TGTGCCAGCAGCTTAAGTGTAGCACTAGCGGGTCACAATGAGCAGTTCTTC

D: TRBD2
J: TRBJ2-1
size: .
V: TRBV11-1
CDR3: CASSSILVGTRNEQFF
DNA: TGTGCCAGCAGCTCTATACTTGTCGGGACTAGAAATGAGCAGTTCTTC

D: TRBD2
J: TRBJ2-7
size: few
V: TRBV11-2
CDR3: CASSLEAGGREQYF
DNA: TGTGCCAGCAGCTTAGAGGCGGGAGGGAGGGAGCAGTACTTC

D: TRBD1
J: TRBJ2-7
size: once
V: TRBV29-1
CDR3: CSVAIGGTGLDEQYF
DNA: TGCAGCGTTGCGATCGGGGGGACAGGGTTGGACGAGCAGTACTTC

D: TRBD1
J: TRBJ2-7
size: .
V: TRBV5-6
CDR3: CASSEWTGSYEQYF
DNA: TGTGCCAGCAGCGAGTGGACAGGGTCCTACGAGCAGTACTTC

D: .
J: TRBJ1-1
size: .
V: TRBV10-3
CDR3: CAISEEGKAFF
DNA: TGTGCCATCAGTGAGGAGGGTAAAGCTTTCTTT

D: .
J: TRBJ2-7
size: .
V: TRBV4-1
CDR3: CASSQAWDNSYEQYF
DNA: TGCGCCAGCAGCCAAGCTTGGGACAACTCCTACGAGCAGTACTTC

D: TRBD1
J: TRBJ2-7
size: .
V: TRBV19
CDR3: CATRAGQGAYEQYF
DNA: TGTGCCACTCGTGCCGGACAGGGGGCCTACGAGCAGTACTTC

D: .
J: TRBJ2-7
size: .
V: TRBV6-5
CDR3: CASTPQRGREYF
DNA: TGTGCCAGCACCCCACAGAGAGGCAGGGAGTACTTC

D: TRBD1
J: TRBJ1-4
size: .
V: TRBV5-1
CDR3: CASSWGTGDATNEKLFF
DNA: TGCGCCAGCAGCTGGGGGACAGGGGACGCAACTAATGAAAAACTGTTTTTT

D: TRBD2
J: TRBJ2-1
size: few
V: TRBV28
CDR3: CASSLERPGPSGRSPSYNEQFF
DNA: TGTGCCAGCAGTTTAGAACGCCCGGGGCCTAGCGGGAGATCCCCCTCCTACAATGAGCAGTTCTTC

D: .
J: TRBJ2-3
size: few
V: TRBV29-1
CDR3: CSVKSTAQGTQYF
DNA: TGCAGCGTTAAGTCGACAGCTCAAGGTACGCAGTATTTT

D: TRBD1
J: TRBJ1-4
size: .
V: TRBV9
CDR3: CASSEDRGREKLFF
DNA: TGTGCCAGCAGCGAGGACAGGGGGCGAGAAAAACTGTTTTTT

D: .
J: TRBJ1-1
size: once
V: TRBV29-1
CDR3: CSSKGGTPNTEAFF
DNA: TGCAGCTCTAAGGGTGGGACACCTAACACTGAAGCTTTCTTT

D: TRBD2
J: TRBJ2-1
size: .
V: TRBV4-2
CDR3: CASSQERLAGFEQFF
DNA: TGTGCCAGCAGCCAAGAAAGACTAGCGGGATTTGAGCAGTTCTTC

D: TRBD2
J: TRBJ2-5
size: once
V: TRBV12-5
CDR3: CASGEAGEGQETQYF
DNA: TGTGCTAGTGGGGAGGCGGGAGAGGGCCAAGAGACCCAGTACTTC

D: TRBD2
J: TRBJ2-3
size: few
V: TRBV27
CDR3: CASSLGSAGGPEDTQYF
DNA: TGTGCCAGCAGTTTGGGCTCAGCGGGAGGGCCGGAAGATACGCAGTATTTT

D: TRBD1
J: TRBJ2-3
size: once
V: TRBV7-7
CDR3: CASSLDRALEDTQYF
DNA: TGTGCTAGCAGCCTGGACAGGGCGCTAGAGGATACGCAGTATTTT

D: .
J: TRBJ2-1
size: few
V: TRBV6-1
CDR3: CASSESGAAYNEQFF
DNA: TGTGCCAGCAGTGAATCAGGGGCAGCCTACAATGAGCAGTTCTTC